The clone carrying this TCR beta chain was found a few times. Antigen unknown. Where ophthalmopathy was present, donors had moderate-to-severe activity, CAS ≥3, NOSPECS ≥4 and duration under 3 months. Certain patients, namely those with other autoimmune diseases, uncontrolled infections, pregnancy or lactation, were excluded. Amplified material comprised TCR beta CDR3 regions derived from RNA transcripts. Investigators did first-round RT-PCR with HTBI primers, then second-round multiplex PCR. MiXCR, applied by TCRdb to the multiplex PCR reads, yields one record per CDR3 protein. The sample holds 600,000 to 700,000 distinct CDR3 sequences; 35% to 50% are singletons and the top ten take about 3.3%. This sample is part of a study of Graves' ophthalmopathy and Graves' hyperthyroidism. About the study: Peripheral blood samples were taken at initial diagnosis, before any treatment.

The CDR3 extends over 15 amino acids. With 2 bases removed from V and 5 bases from J, the gap between germline ends came to 16 bases. Germline CDR1 and CDR2: SGHNT and YYREEE (reference sequence). Study conclusions and caveats: Among thyroid clonotypes expanded above 0.001 frequency, most also appeared in blood.

The receptor was isolated from an adult man with Graves' ophthalmopathy. Sequenced material: peripheral blood. The J gene is TRBJ2-5, the V gene TRBV5-4; D not resolved. The CDR3 reads CASSLGSARTETQYF. The CDR3 coding sequence is TGTGCCAGCAGCTTAGGGTCGGCCCGGACGGAGACCCAGTACTTC.